One and the same sample provided the 11 T cell receptor beta chains below, sequenced in a study of blood T cell repertoires in COVID-19. Some clones are missing from TCRdb's copy, which holds only in-frame ones; the method was immunoSEQ multiplex PCR. The data contain over 70,000 clones, approximately 80% of them singletons. Material: peripheral blood. All receptors come from a woman aged 80 or over with acute or convalescent COVID-19.

This clone appeared a single time. This sequence joins TRBV30 and TRBJ1-5; 7 nucleotides match TRBD1. J lost 3 bases, V lost 4 bases, and 3 bases had no gene match. Germline lookup yields CDR1 GTSNPN and CDR2 SVGIG (reference sequence). CDR3 length: 13 amino acids. CDR3 in amino acids: CAWTGQSNQPQHF. CDR3 nucleotide sequence: TGTGCCTGGACGGGACAGTCCAATCAGCCCCAGCATTTT.

The CDR3 is CASSVGDRGYGYTF. The DNA for the CDR3 is TGTGCCAGCAGCGTAGGGGACAGGGGCTATGGCTACACCTTC. This chain joins TRBV9 and TRBJ1-2; 10 bases agree with TRBD1. CDR1 is SGDLS and CDR2 is YYNGEE in the germline V gene. There are 14 residues in the CDR3. J gave up 4 bases and V 0 bases, and 0 bases lay outside the gene matches.

The rearrangement links TRBV14 to TRBJ1-2, with a tentative D call TRBD1 (5 bases). This CDR3 has 13 amino acids. Trimming pared 3 bases from V and 7 bases from J, leaving 12 bases between. Germline CDR1 and CDR2: SGHDN and FVKESK. CDR3 sequence (DNA): TGTGCCAGCAGCCATCAACTAAGGGGTGGCTACACCTTC. The encoded protein is CASSHQLRGGYTF.

This chain joins TRBV2 and TRBJ2-3; TRBD2 matches 9 bases. Trimming at V came to 4 bases and at J to 1 base, leaving 6 bases not matched to a gene. This CDR3 is built from 16 residues. Germline assignment: CDR1 SNHLY and CDR2 FYNNEI. The CDR3 coding sequence is TGTGCCAGCAGTGTTGCGGGAGGGGTTGGCACAGATACGCAGTATTTT. It is translated as CASSVAGGVGTDTQYF.

Note on this clone: Its ends do not fully match the called genes, so a read error is possible. The sample contains more than one DNA sequence encoding this CDR3. J is TRBJ1-5 and V is TRBV19, with a possible D match to TRBD1 (6 bases). The length of the CDR3 is 16 residues. CDR1 is LNHDA, CDR2 SQIVND, per germline (reference sequence). The CDR3 nucleotides read TGCGCCAGTACCTTCCTGAACACAGGGTGGGATCAGCCCCAGCATTTT. This gives the protein CASTFLNTGWDQPQHF.

V gene TRBV4-1 combines with J gene TRBJ2-1; TRBD1 is a possible D gene (6 bases). Germline V gene sequence: CDR1 MGHRA, CDR2 YSYEKL. The CDR3 length is 15 residues. V dropped 2 bases and J dropped 10 bases, with 18 bases sitting between them. The CDR3 is CASSQPGNRAREQFF. CDR3 DNA: TGCGCCAGCAGCCAACCTGGGAACAGGGCCAGGGAGCAGTTCTTC.

This clone was seen more than once but under ten times. The chain is built from TRBV19 and TRBJ1-4; no reliable D call. The CDR3 length is 15 residues. V lost 5 bases and J lost 4, with 14 bases in between. CDR1 is LNHDA and CDR2 is SQIVND in the germline V gene (reference sequence). In DNA, the CDR3 is TGTGCCAGTAGTGCCGCGGGAGGGAATAATGAAAAACTGTTTTTT. Amino acid sequence: CASSAAGGNNEKLFF.

The J gene is TRBJ2-7, the V gene TRBV12-3 or TRBV12-4; the D gene is possibly TRBD1 (6 bases). The length of the CDR3 is 13 residues. V was cut by 3 bases and J by 0 bases, with 6 bases left in between. The chain's CDR3 is CASSLDSSYEQYF. For the CDR3, the DNA is TGTGCCAGCAGTTTGGACAGCTCCTACGAGCAGTACTTC.

The rearrangement joins TRBV19 to TRBJ1-1; possibly TRBD1 for D (6 bases). CDR1 and CDR2 (germline): LNHDA, SQIVND (reference sequence). This CDR3 region has 13 residues. With 8 bases removed from V and 0 bases from J, the gap between germline ends came to 10 bases. The CDR3 DNA is TGTGCCAGTCGACAGGCTATGAACACTGAAGCTTTCTTT. It is translated as CASRQAMNTEAFF.

The chain recombines TRBV5-8 with TRBJ2-1; perhaps TRBD1 as D (6 bases). V was cut by 7 bases and J by 7 bases, with 15 bases left in between. This CDR3 has 13 residues. Germline assignment: CDR1 SGHTS and CDR2 YDEGEE. The CDR3, as DNA: TGTGCCAGCGCTGGGGGCCTGAATAATGAGCAGTTCTTC. This gives the protein CASAGGLNNEQFF.

This clone was counted a few times. The chain uses TRBV25-1 and TRBJ1-1, with D unresolved. Trimming removed 1 base at V and 7 bases at J, with 10 bases between. This CDR3 is built from 13 residues. Germline V CDR1 and CDR2: MGHDK, SYGVNS. CDR3 bases: TGTGCCAGCAGTGAATTCCGAGGAGGTGAAGCTTTCTTT. Translated: CASSEFRGGEAFF. Full variable domain (outside the CDR3, taken from reference TRBV25-1 and TRBJ1-1): EADIYQTPRYLVIGTGKKITLECSQTMGHDKMYWYQQDPGMELHLIHYSYGVNSTEKGDLSSESTVSRIRTEHFPLTLESARPSHTSQYLCASSEFRGGEAFFGQGTRLTVV.